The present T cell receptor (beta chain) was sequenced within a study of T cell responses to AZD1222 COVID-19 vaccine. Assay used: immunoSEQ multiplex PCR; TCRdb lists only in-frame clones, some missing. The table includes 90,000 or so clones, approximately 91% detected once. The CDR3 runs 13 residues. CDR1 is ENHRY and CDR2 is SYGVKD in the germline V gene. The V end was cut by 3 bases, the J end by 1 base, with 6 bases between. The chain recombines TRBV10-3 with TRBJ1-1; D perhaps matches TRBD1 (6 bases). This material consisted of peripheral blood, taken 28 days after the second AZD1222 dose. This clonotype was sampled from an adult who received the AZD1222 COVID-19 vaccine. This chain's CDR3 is CAISEGGNTEAFF. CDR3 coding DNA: TGTGCCATCAGTGAAGGGGGGAACACTGAAGCTTTCTTT.